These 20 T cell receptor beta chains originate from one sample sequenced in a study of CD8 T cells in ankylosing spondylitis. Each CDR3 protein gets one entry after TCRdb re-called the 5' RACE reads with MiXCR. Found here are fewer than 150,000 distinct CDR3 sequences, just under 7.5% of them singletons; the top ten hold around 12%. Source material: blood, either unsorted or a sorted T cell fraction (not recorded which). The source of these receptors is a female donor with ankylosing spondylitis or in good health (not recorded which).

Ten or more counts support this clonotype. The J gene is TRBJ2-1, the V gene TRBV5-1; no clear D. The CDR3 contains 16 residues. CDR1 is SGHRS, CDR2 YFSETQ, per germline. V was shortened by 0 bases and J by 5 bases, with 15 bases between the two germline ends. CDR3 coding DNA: TGCGCCAGCAGCTTGGTAGGTATGGCCCACGACAATGAGCAGTTCTTC. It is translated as CASSLVGMAHDNEQFF.

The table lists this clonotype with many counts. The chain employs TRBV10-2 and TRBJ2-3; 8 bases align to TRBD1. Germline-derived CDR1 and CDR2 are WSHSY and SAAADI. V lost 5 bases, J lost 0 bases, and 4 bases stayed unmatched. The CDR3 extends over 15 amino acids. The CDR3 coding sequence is TGCGCCAGCAGTCCCGACAGGGGTAGCACAGATACGCAGTATTTT. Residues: CASSPDRGSTDTQYF.

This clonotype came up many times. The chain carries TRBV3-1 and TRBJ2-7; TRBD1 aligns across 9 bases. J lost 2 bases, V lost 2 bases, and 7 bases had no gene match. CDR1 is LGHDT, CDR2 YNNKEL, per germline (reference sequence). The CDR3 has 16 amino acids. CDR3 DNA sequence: TGTGCCAGCAGCCAACGAGGACAGGGGAGGACCTACGAGCAGTACTTC. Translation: CASSQRGQGRTYEQYF.

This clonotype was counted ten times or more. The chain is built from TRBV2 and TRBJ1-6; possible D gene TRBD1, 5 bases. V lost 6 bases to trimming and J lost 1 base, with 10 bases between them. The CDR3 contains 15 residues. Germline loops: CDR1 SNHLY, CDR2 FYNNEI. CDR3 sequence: CASRRGESYNSPLHF. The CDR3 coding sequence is TGTGCCAGCAGGAGAGGGGAATCCTATAATTCACCCCTCCACTTT.

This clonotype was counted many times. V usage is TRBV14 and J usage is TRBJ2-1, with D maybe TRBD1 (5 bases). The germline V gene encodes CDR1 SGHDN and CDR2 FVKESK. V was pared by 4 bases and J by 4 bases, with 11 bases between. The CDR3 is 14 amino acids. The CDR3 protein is CASSPYRNYNEQFF. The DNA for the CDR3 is TGTGCCAGCAGCCCTTACAGGAATTACAATGAGCAGTTCTTC.

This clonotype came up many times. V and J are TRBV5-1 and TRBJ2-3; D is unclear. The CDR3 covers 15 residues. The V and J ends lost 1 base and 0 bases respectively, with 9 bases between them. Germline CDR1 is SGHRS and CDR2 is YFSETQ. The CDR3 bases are TGCGCCAGCAGCTTGATCGAGAGTAGCACAGATACGCAGTATTTT. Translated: CASSLIESSTDTQYF.

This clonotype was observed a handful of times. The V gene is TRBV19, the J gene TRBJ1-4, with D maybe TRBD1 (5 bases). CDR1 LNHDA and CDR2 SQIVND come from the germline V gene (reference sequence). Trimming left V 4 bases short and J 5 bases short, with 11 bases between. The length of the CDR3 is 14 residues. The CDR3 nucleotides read TGTGCCAGTAGTACTCGGGACGGAAATGAAAAACTGTTTTTT. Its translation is CASSTRDGNEKLFF.

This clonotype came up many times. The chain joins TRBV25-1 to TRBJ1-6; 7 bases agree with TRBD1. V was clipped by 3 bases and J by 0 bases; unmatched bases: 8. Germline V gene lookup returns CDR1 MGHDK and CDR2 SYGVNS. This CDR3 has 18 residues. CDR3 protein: CASSDGLQGSSYNSPLHF. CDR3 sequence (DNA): TGTGCCAGCAGTGACGGGTTACAGGGGAGCTCCTATAATTCACCCCTCCACTTT.

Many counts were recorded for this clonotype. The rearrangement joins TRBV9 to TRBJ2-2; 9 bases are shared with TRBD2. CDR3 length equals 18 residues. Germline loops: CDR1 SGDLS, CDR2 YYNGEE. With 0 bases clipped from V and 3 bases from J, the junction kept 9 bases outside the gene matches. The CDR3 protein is CASSVGAGGQEYTGELFF. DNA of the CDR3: TGTGCCAGCAGCGTAGGTGCGGGGGGGCAAGAGTACACCGGGGAGCTGTTTTTT.

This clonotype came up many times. The DNA for the CDR3 is TGTGCCAGCAGCGCGACAGCAACTAATGAAAAACTGTTTTTT. Its protein is CASSATATNEKLFF. The chain carries TRBV9 and TRBJ1-4, with a tentative D call TRBD1 (5 bases). The V end was cut by 3 bases, the J end by 0 bases, with 6 bases between. CDR1 and CDR2 (germline): SGDLS, YYNGEE. The CDR3 extends over 14 amino acids.

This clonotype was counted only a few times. CDR3 region: CASSILGAATNEKLFF. As DNA, the CDR3 is TGTGCCAGCAGTATCCTAGGGGCGGCAACTAATGAAAAACTGTTTTTT. The V call is TRBV28, the J call TRBJ1-4, with a tentative D call TRBD1 (5 bases). This CDR3 is 16 amino acids long. V was cut by 5 bases and J by 0 bases, with 13 bases left in between. CDR1 is MDHEN, CDR2 SYDVKM, per germline.

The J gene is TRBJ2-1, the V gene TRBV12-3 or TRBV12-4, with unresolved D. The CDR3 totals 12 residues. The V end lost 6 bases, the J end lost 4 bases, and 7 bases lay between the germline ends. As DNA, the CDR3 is TGTGCCAGCAGAGGCGGATACAATGAGCAGTTCTTC. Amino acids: CASRGGYNEQFF.

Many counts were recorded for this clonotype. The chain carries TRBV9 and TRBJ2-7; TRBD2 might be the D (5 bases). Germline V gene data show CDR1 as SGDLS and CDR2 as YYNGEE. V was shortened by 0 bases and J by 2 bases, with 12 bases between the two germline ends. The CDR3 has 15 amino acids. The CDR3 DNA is TGTGCCAGCAGCGTAGCGGAGGTCCCCACCTACGAGCAGTACTTC. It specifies CASSVAEVPTYEQYF.

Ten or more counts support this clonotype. The CDR3 bases are TGTGCCAGCAGTATCGCAGGGGACTCTGGAAACACCATATATTTT. Translation gives CASSIAGDSGNTIYF. The genes are TRBV12-3 or TRBV12-4 and TRBJ1-3, with a weak D call TRBD1 (6 bases). V was clipped by 5 bases and J by 0 bases, with 11 bases between them. The CDR3 contains 15 residues.

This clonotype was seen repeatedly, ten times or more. The CDR3 sequence is CASSRGDTGELFF. CDR3 in DNA: TGTGCCAGCAGCCGGGGGGACACCGGGGAGCTGTTTTTT. The chain combines TRBV9 with TRBJ2-2; TRBD2 aligns across 7 bases. The germline CDR1 and CDR2 sequences are SGDLS and YYNGEE. The CDR3 is made up of 13 amino acids. V lost 4 bases and J lost 3; bases outside the gene matches: 0.

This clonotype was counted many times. The CDR3 spells CASSLLVTAPNYGYTF. The CDR3 DNA follows: TGTGCCAGCAGTTTATTGGTGACAGCACCCAACTATGGCTACACCTTC. The chain has TRBV12-3 or TRBV12-4 and TRBJ1-2; possibly TRBD1 for D (5 bases). V lost 2 bases, J lost 2 bases, and 15 bases lay in between. CDR3 length equals 16 residues.

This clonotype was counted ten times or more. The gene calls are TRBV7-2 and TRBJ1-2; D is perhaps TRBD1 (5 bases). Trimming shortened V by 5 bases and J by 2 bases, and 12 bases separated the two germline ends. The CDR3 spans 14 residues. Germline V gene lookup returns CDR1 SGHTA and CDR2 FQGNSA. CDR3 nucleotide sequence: TGTGCCAGCAGCCCGGGACGGGCGAACTATGGCTACACCTTC. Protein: CASSPGRANYGYTF. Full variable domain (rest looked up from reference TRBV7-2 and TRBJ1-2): GAGVSQSPSNKVTEKGKDVELRCDPISGHTALYWYRQSLGQGLEFLIYFQGNSAPDKSGLPSDRFSAERTGGSVSTLTIQRTQQEDSAVYLCASSPGRANYGYTFGSGTRLTVV.

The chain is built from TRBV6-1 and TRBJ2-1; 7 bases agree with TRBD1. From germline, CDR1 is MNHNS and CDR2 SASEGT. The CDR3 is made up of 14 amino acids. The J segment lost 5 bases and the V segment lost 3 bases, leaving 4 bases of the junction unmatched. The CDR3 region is CASSDYRGNNEQFF. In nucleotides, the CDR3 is TGTGCCAGCAGTGACTACAGGGGTAACAATGAGCAGTTCTTC.

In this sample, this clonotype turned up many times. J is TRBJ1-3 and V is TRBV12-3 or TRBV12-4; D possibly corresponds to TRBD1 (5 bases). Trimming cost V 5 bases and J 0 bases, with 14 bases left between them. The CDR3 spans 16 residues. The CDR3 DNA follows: TGTGCCAGCAGTCCTCCACAGGCCAGCTCTGGAAACACCATATATTTT. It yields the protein CASSPPQASSGNTIYF.

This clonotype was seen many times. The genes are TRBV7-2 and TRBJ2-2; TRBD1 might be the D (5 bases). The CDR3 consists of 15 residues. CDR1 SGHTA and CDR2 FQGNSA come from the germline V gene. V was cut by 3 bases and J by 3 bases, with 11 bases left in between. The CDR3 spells CASSLETVYTGELFF. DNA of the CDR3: TGTGCCAGCAGCTTGGAGACAGTCTACACCGGGGAGCTGTTTTTT.